The sequence of this T cell receptor beta chain was determined in a study of molecular identifiers for immune sequencing clone quantification. Across the study: Replicates split RNA from roughly 21,000 or 96,000 naive CD8 cells five ways, and the researchers sequenced four portions. Whole-study results and caveats: Identical barcode-sharing TCR molecules could lead to underestimated sizes for highly expanded clones.

The V gene's germline CDR1 is SGHRS and CDR2 YFSETQ. J lost 4 bases, V lost 4 bases, and 2 bases had no gene match. This CDR3 contains 15 residues. To note about this clonotype: Its cognate antigen is unknown.

The CD8+CD4-CCR7+CD45RA+ phenotype defined the sorted naive CD8 T cells. TCRdb fed the PCR reads into MiXCR, producing one record per CDR3 protein. The sample consists of 400,000 to 600,000 distinct CDR3 sequences, about 25% of them appearing once. This TCR derives from a human donor in good health. Some libraries in this study had Jurkat cell RNA spiked in. The sample was naive CD8+ T cells from blood, with Jurkat cell RNA spiked in. Documented subset: FACS-sorted CD8+CD4-CCR7+CD45RA+ naive T cells. The V call is TRBV5-1, the J call TRBJ2-4; 13 bases align to TRBD2. The CDR3 spells CASSEGLAGKNIQYF. In DNA form, the CDR3 reads TGCGCCAGCAGCGAGGGACTAGCGGGGAAAAACATTCAGTACTTC.